This section outlines one T cell receptor beta chain sequence together with its context. Antigen specificity is unknown. Possible read error: a much larger clone is one base away. This record belongs to a study of blood T cells in healthy people across ages. Study outcomes and limitations: Naive T cell percentage by flow cytometry tracked strongly with beta diversity.

The CDR3 is 15 amino acids. The V gene's germline CDR1 is ENHRY and CDR2 SYGVKD. A second roughly 6 to 12 cycle PCR used barcoded and J-beta primers. Each cDNA molecule carried a tag from a template-switch adaptor that contained 12 random nucleotides. TCRdb fed the 5' RACE reads into MiXCR, producing one record per CDR3 protein. The sample lists about 1.1 million distinct CDR3 sequences; 35% to 45% were seen once. The chain recombines TRBV10-3 with TRBJ2-5; D uncertain. The tail of the sequence fits TRBJ2-1 better, so the J call may be wrong. The sequence was obtained from a man aged 18 to 29 in good health. Sequenced: blood. CDR3 DNA sequence: TGTGCCATCAGTGAGTCTGGGGAAGTCCAAGAGACCCAGTTCTTC. This codes for CAISESGEVQETQFF.